This T cell receptor (beta chain) was obtained from a study of vaccination effects on CD4 cells after COVID-19. Sequencing was performed with immunoSEQ multiplex PCR; in TCRdb, only in-frame clones are kept and a portion is missing. The table has 13,000 to 15,000 clones, nearly 80% seen once. Antigen-specific CD4+ T cells were expanded with viral peptide pools in the ViraFEST assay before sequencing. Isolating CD4+ T cells followed less than 11 days of culture. PCR showed that the person got SARS-CoV-2 infection at some point between March and December 2020. Two-dose BNT162b2 or mRNA-1273 vaccination was given to participants. V dropped 0 bases and J dropped 5; count of bases not matched to a gene: 2. Germline V gene data show CDR1 as SGHVS and CDR2 as FNYEAQ. The CDR3 length is 15 residues. This clone has more than one count but fewer than ten. Its antigen remains unknown.

The receptor comes from a human donor who had a prior SARS-CoV-2 infection. The V and J genes are TRBV7-6 and TRBJ2-1; TRBD2 aligns across 9 bases. Sample: CD4+ T cells from PBMCs cultured with HCoV-NL63 spike peptides, taken after COVID-19 vaccination. The CDR3 sequence is CASSLAASGDNEQFF. The CDR3, as DNA: TGTGCCAGCAGCTTAGCGGCTAGCGGGGACAATGAGCAGTTCTTC.